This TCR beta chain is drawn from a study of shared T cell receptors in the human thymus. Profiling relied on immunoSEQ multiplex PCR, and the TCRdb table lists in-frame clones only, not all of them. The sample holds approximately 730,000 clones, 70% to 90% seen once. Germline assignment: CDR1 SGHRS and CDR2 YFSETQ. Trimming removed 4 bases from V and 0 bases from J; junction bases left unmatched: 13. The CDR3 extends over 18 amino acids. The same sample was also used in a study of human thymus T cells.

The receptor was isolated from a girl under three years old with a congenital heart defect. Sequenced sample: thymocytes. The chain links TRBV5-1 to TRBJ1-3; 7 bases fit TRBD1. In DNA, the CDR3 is TGCGCCAGCAGCGGAGGACAGGAGCAAAAAAGCTCTGGAAACACCATATATTTT. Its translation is CASSGGQEQKSSGNTIYF.